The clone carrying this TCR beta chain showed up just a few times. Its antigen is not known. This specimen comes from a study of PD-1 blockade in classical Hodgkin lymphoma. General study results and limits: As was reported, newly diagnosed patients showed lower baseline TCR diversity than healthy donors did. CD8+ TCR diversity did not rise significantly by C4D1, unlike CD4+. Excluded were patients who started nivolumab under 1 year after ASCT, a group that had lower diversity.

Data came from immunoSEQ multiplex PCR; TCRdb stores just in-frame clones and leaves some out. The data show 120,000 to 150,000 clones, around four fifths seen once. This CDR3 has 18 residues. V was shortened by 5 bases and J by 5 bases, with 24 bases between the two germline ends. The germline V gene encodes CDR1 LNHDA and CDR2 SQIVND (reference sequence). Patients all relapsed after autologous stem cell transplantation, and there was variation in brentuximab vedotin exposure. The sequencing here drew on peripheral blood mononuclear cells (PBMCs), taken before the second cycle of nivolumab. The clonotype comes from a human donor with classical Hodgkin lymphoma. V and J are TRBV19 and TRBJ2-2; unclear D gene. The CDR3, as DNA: TGTGCCAGTAGTCCCGAAGGAACAGTCCTCTCCAGTACCGGGGAGCTGTTTTTT. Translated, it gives CASSPEGTVLSSTGELFF.